Shown below are 18 T cell receptor beta chains from a single sample sequenced in a study of T cells in narcolepsy (dated by TCRdb to between 2017 and 2018). Libraries were built with the immunoSEQ multiplex PCR assay. The clones in this table, taken by TCRdb from immuneACCESS, are in-frame only. Not every clone is retained; where verified, under half of the shortfall comes from an unresolved V gene, and the cause of the rest is unknown. This sample is represented by tens of thousands of clones; roughly 73% of them were singletons. The ten biggest clones cover 1.2% of the sample. Sequencing was carried out using CD45RA- memory CD4+ T cells from PBMCs. In light of the paper, this sample's cell subset or site label describes: memory T cells sorted ex vivo from peripheral blood. Source of these receptors: a human donor with narcolepsy.

The J gene is TRBJ2-5, the V gene TRBV7-2; D gene ambiguous. The DNA end is more similar to TRBJ2-7, so the J call may be wrong. The length of the CDR3 is 14 residues. Germline V gene sequence: CDR1 SGHTA, CDR2 FQGNSA. The chain's CDR3 is CASSSDGYSYEQYF. CDR3 nucleotide sequence: TGTGCCAGCAGCTCCGACGGTTACTCCTACGAGCAGTACTTC.

The V and J genes are TRBV7-8 and TRBJ2-5; D might be TRBD1 (6 bases). The germline V gene encodes CDR1 SGHVS and CDR2 FQNEAQ. V was pared by 5 bases and J by 1 base, with 11 bases between. The CDR3 contains 14 residues. CDR3 loop: CASSTGQSQETQYF. CDR3 coding DNA: TGTGCCAGCAGCACCGGACAGTCCCAAGAGACCCAGTACTTC.

This clone was seen only once. The rearrangement joins TRBV5-4 to TRBJ2-3; TRBD2 matches 9 bases. The germline CDR1 and CDR2 sequences are SGHNT and YYREEE (reference sequence). After removal of 0 bases from V and 2 bases from J, the junction contained 4 bases not matched to a gene. CDR3 length: 16 residues. The CDR3 DNA reads TGTGCCAGCAGCTTGGCTGGCGGGAGGGCCACAGATACGCAGTATTTT. This sequence encodes CASSLAGGRATDTQYF.

The V call is TRBV19, the J call TRBJ1-4; D is unclear. Trimming took 3 bases from V and 0 from J, leaving 8 bases between them. Germline V gene lookup returns CDR1 LNHDA and CDR2 SQIVND (reference sequence). The CDR3 has 15 residues. CDR3 loop: CASSISGATNEKLFF. The CDR3 DNA reads as TGTGCCAGTAGTATTTCCGGTGCAACTAATGAAAAACTGTTTTTT.

V gene TRBV19 combines with J gene TRBJ2-7; D unclear. The CDR3 has 13 residues. V lost 2 bases and J lost 5, with 10 bases in between. Germline CDR1 is LNHDA and CDR2 is SQIVND (reference sequence). The CDR3 nucleotides are TGTGCCAGTAGTATACGGCTAGTCCACGAGCAGTACTTC. Translated: CASSIRLVHEQYF.

The chain carries TRBV5-1 and TRBJ1-1; D might be TRBD1 (6 bases). V was clipped by 0 bases and J by 0 bases, with 9 bases between them. This CDR3 comprises 15 residues. Germline V gives CDR1 SGHRS, CDR2 YFSETQ. CDR3 DNA sequence: TGCGCCAGCAGCTTGGAGGGGACACTGAACACTGAAGCTTTCTTT. Encoded protein: CASSLEGTLNTEAFF.

The V gene is TRBV6-5, the J gene TRBJ1-2; no reliable D call. CDR1 is MNHEY, CDR2 SVGAGI, per germline. V was trimmed by 0 bases and J by 7 bases, leaving 9 bases between them. This CDR3 is built from 13 residues. CDR3 DNA: TGTGCCAGCAGTTACTCCGGGGTCGGTGGCTACACCTTC. As protein: CASSYSGVGGYTF.

The rearrangement uses TRBV6-1 and TRBJ1-1; TRBD1 aligns across 7 bases. J was trimmed by 2 bases and V by 0 bases; bases with no gene match: 12. CDR1 is MNHNS, CDR2 SASEGT, per germline. CDR3 length: 18 amino acids. The CDR3 nucleotides read TGTGCCAGCAGTGAAGCGTTTTGGGCGGGACAGCAAAACACTGAAGCTTTCTTT. It translates to CASSEAFWAGQQNTEAFF.

The genes are TRBV5-4 and TRBJ2-2; 8 positions agree with TRBD1. V gave up 4 bases and J gave up 6 bases; unmatched junction bases: 11. The germline V gene encodes CDR1 SGHNT and CDR2 YYREEE (reference sequence). The CDR3 is made up of 16 amino acids. CDR3 in DNA: TGTGCCAGCAGCCTACAGGACAGGGTGCTCTCCGGGGAGCTGTTTTTT. It encodes CASSLQDRVLSGELFF.

The chain carries TRBV7-9 and TRBJ1-4; possibly TRBD1 for D (6 bases). The CDR3 consists of 13 residues. CDR1 is SEHNR and CDR2 is FQNEAQ in the germline V gene (reference sequence). Trimming pared 8 bases from V and 8 bases from J, leaving 15 bases between. This CDR3 reads CASGGALEEKLFF. CDR3 sequence (DNA): TGTGCCAGCGGGGGGGCGCTGGAGGAAAAACTGTTTTTT.

The gene calls are TRBV9 and TRBJ1-1; D not certain. V lost 4 bases and J 3 bases, leaving 16 bases between the germline ends. CDR1 is SGDLS, CDR2 YYNGEE, per germline. The length of the CDR3 is 15 residues. Written as DNA, the CDR3 is TGTGCCAGCAGCTTAAGCATAAGGCGGGACACTGAAGCTTTCTTT. The encoded protein is CASSLSIRRDTEAFF. The full variable domain, rest sourced from reference TRBV9 and TRBJ1-1, is DSGVTQTPKHLITATGQRVTLRCSPRSGDLSVYWYQQSLDQGLQFLIQYYNGEERAKGNILERFSAQQFPDLHSELNLSSLELGDSALYFCASSLSIRRDTEAFFGQGTRLTVV.

The genes are TRBV7-9 and TRBJ2-5; TRBD1 matches at 7 bases. After removal of 5 bases from V and 2 bases from J, the junction contained 11 bases not matched to a gene. Germline loops: CDR1 SEHNR, CDR2 FQNEAQ (reference sequence). This CDR3 has 16 residues. This CDR3 is CASSKYRNRGQETQYF. The CDR3 bases are TGTGCCAGCAGCAAATACCGTAACAGGGGTCAAGAGACCCAGTACTTC. Complete variable domain (other parts from reference TRBV7-9 and TRBJ2-5): DTGVSQNPRHKITKRGQNVTFRCDPISEHNRLYWYRQTLGQGPEFLTYFQNEAQLEKSRLLSDRFSAERPKGSFSTLEIQRTEQGDSAMYLCASSKYRNRGQETQYFGPGTRLLVL.

This clone was counted between two and nine times. The chain employs TRBV7-9 and TRBJ2-1; a weak D match, TRBD1 (5 bases). The CDR3 runs 14 residues. V gave up 2 bases and J gave up 7 bases, with 12 bases separating them. The germline V gene has CDR1 SEHNR and CDR2 FQNEAQ (reference sequence). The CDR3 DNA is TGTGCCAGCAGCTTAAAGGGGCCCACAAATGAGCAGTTCTTC. Protein sequence: CASSLKGPTNEQFF.

V and J are TRBV30 and TRBJ2-7; D gene unclear. From germline, CDR1 is GTSNPN and CDR2 SVGIG (reference sequence). The CDR3 consists of 14 residues. The V and J ends lost 3 bases and 3 bases respectively, with 15 bases between them. The CDR3 region is CAWSPPPGNYEQYF. The CDR3 DNA sequence: TGTGCCTGGAGCCCCCCCCCGGGCAACTACGAGCAGTACTTC. The complete variable domain, with remaining parts taken from reference TRBV30 and TRBJ2-7, reads SQTIHQWPATLVQPVGSPLSLECTVEGTSNPNLYWYRQAAGRGLQLLFYSVGIGQISSEVPQNLSASRPQDRQFILSSKKLLLSDSGFYLCAWSPPPGNYEQYFGPGTRLTVT.

The rearrangement uses TRBV30 and TRBJ2-1; maybe TRBD2 (6 bases). Trimming stripped 5 bases from V and 7 bases from J, with 9 bases between. CDR3 length: 11 residues. The V gene's germline CDR1 is GTSNPN and CDR2 SVGIG (reference sequence). The CDR3 loop is CAWRTNNEQFF. DNA for the CDR3: TGTGCCTGGCGGACTAATAATGAGCAGTTCTTC.

The chain combines TRBV19 with TRBJ1-1; D perhaps matches TRBD1 (6 bases). Germline CDR1 LNHDA, CDR2 SQIVND (reference sequence). The CDR3 has 13 residues. V was pared by 6 bases and J by 1 base, with 9 bases between. DNA for the CDR3: TGTGCCAGTAGCCTACAGGGGAACACTGAAGCTTTCTTT. Protein: CASSLQGNTEAFF.

The J gene is TRBJ2-7, the V gene TRBV18; D gene ambiguous. CDR3 length: 12 amino acids. Per the germline V gene, CDR1 is KGHSH and CDR2 is LQKENI. Trimming shortened V by 3 bases and J by 7 bases, and 10 bases separated the two germline ends. CDR3: CASSPFPAEQYF. CDR3 bases: TGTGCCAGCTCACCGTTTCCTGCGGAGCAGTACTTC.

This clone was seen only a few times. CDR3 amino acids: CASSQGSGSYNEQFF. The CDR3 coding sequence is TGTGCCAGCAGCCAGGGTAGCGGCTCCTACAATGAGCAGTTCTTC. The gene calls are TRBV13 and TRBJ2-1; D perhaps matches TRBD2 (6 bases). CDR1 PRHDT and CDR2 FYEKMQ come from the germline V gene (reference sequence). There are 15 residues in the CDR3. The ends were cut back, 5 bases at V and 0 bases at J, with 11 bases in the middle.